This section outlines one T cell receptor (beta chain) sequence together with its context. Its specificity is not known. This sample was taken from a study of cytomegalovirus exposure and HLA in healthy donors. General observations from the study: An ancestry cluster, one associated with Asian ancestry, reportedly showed fewer N-insertions than the roughly 670-donor mean in a later analysis. Across donors, presence/absence analyses took sequencing depth to be roughly uniform.

PCR involved 60 Vbeta and 13 Jbeta primers. Under the authors' procedure: As a later analysis found, there were approximately 80 million unique TCR beta chains, of which roughly 11 million were shared. Generated by immunoSEQ multiplex PCR, the TCRdb table keeps only in-frame clones and is missing some. D and trimming come from the DNA, and the V and J calls and clone size come from that table. This sample has some 150,000 clones, with about 75% found just once. This CDR3 is 14 amino acids long. The germline CDR1 and CDR2 sequences are LNHDA and SQIVND (reference sequence). Trimming at V came to 5 bases and at J to 7 bases, leaving 7 bases not matched to a gene.

This receptor was identified in a man aged 40-50 years in good health and CMV-seronegative. The material sequenced was PBMCs. This rearrangement joins TRBV19 to TRBJ2-2, with 7 nucleotides matching TRBD2. As DNA, the CDR3 is TGTGCCAGTAGTCGGGGAGGGGTTGGCGGGGAGCTGTTTTTT. It is translated as CASSRGGVGGELFF.